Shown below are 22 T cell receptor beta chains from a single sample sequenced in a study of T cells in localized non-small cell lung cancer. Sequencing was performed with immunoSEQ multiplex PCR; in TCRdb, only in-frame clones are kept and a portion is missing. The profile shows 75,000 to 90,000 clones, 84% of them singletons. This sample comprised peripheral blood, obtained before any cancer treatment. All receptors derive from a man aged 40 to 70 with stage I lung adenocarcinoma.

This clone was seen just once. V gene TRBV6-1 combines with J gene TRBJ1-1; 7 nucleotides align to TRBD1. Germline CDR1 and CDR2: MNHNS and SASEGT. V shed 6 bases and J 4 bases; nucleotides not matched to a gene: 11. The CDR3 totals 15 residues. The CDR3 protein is CASRDMSGGSTEAFF. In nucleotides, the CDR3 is TGTGCCAGCAGGGATATGTCAGGGGGTTCCACTGAAGCTTTCTTT.

CDR3 in DNA: TGTGCCAGCAGTACCCCCGGGGCGGAAGAAAAACTGTTTTTT. Translation gives CASSTPGAEEKLFF. V usage is TRBV6-6 and J usage is TRBJ1-4, with D tentatively TRBD1 (5 bases). Trimming shortened V by 5 bases and J by 8 bases, and 15 bases separated the two germline ends. CDR1 MNHNY and CDR2 SVGAGI come from the germline V gene (reference sequence). The CDR3 runs 14 residues.

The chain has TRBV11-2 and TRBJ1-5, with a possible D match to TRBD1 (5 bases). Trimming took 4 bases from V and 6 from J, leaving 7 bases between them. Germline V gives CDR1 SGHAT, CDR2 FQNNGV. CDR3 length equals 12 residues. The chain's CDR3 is CASSSGGQPQHF. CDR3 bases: TGTGCCAGCAGCTCCGGGGGTCAGCCCCAGCATTTT.

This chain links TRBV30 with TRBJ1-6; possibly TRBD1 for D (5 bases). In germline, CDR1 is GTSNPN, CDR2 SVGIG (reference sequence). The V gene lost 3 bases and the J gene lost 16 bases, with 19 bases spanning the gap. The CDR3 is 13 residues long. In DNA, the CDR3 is TGTGCCTGGAGCGGAGTGGGCCAGGGCCCTCTCCACTTT. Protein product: CAWSGVGQGPLHF.

The CDR3 loop reads CASGGPQGARTGELFF. CDR3 DNA: TGTGCCAGCGGCGGACCACAGGGGGCGCGGACCGGGGAGCTGTTTTTT. The rearrangement uses TRBV11-3 and TRBJ2-2; 9 positions agree with TRBD1. Trimming took 8 bases from V and 5 from J; bases not matched to a gene: 12. Germline values: CDR1 SGHNT, CDR2 YENEEA. The CDR3 extends over 16 amino acids.

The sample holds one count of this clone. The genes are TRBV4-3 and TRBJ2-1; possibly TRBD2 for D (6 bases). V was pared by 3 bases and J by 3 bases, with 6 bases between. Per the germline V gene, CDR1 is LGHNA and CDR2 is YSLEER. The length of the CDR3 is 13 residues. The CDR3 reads CASSQTSYNEQFF. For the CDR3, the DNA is TGCGCCAGCAGCCAGACTAGCTACAATGAGCAGTTCTTC.

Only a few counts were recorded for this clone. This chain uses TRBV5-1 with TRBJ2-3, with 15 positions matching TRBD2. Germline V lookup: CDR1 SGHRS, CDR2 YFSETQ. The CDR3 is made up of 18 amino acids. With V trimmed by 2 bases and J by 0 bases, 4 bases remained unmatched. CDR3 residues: CASSFGTSGRHSTDTQYF. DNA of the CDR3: TGCGCCAGCAGCTTCGGGACTAGCGGGAGGCATAGCACAGATACGCAGTATTTT.

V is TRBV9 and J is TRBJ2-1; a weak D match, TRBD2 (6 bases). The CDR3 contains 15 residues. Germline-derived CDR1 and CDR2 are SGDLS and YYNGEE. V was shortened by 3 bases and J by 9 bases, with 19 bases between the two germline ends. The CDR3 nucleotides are TGTGCCAGCAGCGGGCTCCAGCGGGCCTCGGCTGAGCAGTTCTTC. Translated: CASSGLQRASAEQFF.

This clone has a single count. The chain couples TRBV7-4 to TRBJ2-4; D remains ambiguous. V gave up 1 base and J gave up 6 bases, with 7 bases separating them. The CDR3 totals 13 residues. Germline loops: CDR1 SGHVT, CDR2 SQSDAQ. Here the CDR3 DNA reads TGTGCCAGCAGCTTAGGTTCAGGAAACATTCAGTACTTC. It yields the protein CASSLGSGNIQYF.

This chain's CDR3 is CASSTAWTSTYGYTF. The CDR3 DNA is TGTGCCAGCAGCACCGCCTGGACAAGCACCTATGGCTACACCTTC. This chain joins TRBV7-2 and TRBJ1-2; D might be TRBD1 (5 bases). There are 15 residues in the CDR3. The germline CDR1 and CDR2 sequences are SGHTA and FQGNSA. V gave up 5 bases and J gave up 4 bases, with 17 bases separating them.

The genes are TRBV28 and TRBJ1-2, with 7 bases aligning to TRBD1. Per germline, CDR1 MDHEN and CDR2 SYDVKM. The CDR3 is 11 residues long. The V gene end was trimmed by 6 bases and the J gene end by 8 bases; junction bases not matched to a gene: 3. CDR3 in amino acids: CASRTQGGYTF. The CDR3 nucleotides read TGTGCCAGCAGGACACAGGGGGGCTACACCTTC.

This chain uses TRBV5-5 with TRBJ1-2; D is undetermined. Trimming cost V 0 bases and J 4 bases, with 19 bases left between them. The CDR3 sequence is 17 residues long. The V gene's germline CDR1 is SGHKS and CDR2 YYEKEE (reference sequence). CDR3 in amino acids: CASSLAAGSFSSYGYTF. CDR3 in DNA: TGTGCCAGCAGCTTGGCGGCCGGCAGTTTTTCATCCTATGGCTACACCTTC.

CDR3 protein: CASSSVRRDGSYEQYF. The DNA for the CDR3 is TGTGCCAGCAGCTCCGTCCGCCGGGACGGAAGTTACGAGCAGTACTTC. This chain joins TRBV7-6 and TRBJ2-7; D tentatively fits TRBD1 or TRBD2 (5 bases each). V was shortened by 4 bases and J by 4 bases, with 20 bases between the two germline ends. There are 16 residues in the CDR3. CDR1 SGHVS and CDR2 FNYEAQ come from the germline V gene.

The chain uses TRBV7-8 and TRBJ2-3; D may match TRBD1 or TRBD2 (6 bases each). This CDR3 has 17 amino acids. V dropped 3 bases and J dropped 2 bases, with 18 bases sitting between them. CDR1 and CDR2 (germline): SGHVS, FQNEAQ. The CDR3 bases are TGTGCCAGCAGCTTGAGGTTCGGAGGGGGTATCACAGATACGCAGTATTTT. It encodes CASSLRFGGGITDTQYF. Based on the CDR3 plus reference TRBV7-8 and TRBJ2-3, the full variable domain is GAGVSQSPRYKVAKRGQDVALRCDPISGHVSLFWYQQALGQGPEFLTYFQNEAQLDKSGLPSDRFFAERPEGSVSTLKIQRTQQEDSAVYLCASSLRFGGGITDTQYFGPGTRLTVL.

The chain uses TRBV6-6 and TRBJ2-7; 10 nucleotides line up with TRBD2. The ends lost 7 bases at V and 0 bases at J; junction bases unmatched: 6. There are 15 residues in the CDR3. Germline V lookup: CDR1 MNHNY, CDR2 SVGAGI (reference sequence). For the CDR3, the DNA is TGTGCCAGCAAGGCTAGCGGGAGCGCCTCCTACGAGCAGTACTTC. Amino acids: CASKASGSASYEQYF.

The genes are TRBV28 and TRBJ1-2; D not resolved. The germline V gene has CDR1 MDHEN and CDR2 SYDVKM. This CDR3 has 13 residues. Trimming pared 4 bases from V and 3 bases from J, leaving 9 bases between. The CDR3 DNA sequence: TGTGCCAGCAGTTCCGGAAGGTACTATGGCTACACCTTC. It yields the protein CASSSGRYYGYTF.

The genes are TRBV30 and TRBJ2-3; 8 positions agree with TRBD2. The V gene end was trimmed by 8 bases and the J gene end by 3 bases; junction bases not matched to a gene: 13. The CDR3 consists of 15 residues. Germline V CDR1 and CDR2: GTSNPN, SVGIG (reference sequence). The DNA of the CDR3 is TGTGCCCTTACCCCCCTTAGCGGGATAACAGATACGCAGTATTTT. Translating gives CALTPLSGITDTQYF.

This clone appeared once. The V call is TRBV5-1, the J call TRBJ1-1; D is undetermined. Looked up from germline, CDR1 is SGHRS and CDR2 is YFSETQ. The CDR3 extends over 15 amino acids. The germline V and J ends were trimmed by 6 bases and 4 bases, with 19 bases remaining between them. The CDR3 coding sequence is TGCGCCAGCAAACTTTCCGGGCGAGGAGGCACTGAAGCTTTCTTT. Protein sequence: CASKLSGRGGTEAFF.

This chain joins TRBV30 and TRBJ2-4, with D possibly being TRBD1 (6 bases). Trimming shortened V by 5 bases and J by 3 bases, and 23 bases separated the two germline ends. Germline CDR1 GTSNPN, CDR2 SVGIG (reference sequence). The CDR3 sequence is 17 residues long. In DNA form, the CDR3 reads TGTGCCTGGCACAGGGCCGGGATGATTCGTGGCAAAAACATTCAGTACTTC. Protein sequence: CAWHRAGMIRGKNIQYF.

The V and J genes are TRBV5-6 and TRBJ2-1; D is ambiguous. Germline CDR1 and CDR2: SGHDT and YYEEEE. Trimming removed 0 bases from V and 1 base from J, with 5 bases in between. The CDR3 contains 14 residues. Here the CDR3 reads CASSLAYSYNEQFF. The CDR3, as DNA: TGTGCCAGCAGCTTGGCCTATTCCTACAATGAGCAGTTCTTC.

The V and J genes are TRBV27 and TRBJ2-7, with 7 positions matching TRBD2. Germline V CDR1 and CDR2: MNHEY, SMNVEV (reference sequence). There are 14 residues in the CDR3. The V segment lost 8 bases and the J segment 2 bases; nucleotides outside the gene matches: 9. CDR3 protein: CASQPLADTYEQYF. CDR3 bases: TGTGCCAGCCAACCTCTAGCGGACACCTACGAGCAGTACTTC.

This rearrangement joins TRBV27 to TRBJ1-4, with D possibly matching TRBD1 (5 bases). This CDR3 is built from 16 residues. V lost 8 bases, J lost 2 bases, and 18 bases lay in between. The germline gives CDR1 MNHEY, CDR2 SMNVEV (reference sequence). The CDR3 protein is CASVPRGGTTNEKLFF. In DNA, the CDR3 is TGTGCCAGCGTACCACGGGGGGGGACGACTAATGAAAAACTGTTTTTT. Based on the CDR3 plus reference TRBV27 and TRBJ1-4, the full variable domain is EAQVTQNPRYLITVTGKKLTVTCSQNMNHEYMSWYRQDPGLGLRQIYYSMNVEVTDKGDVPEGYKVSRKEKRNFPLILESPSPNQTSLYFCASVPRGGTTNEKLFFGSGTQLSVL.